Listed below are T cell receptor beta chains from one sample, sequenced in a study of cytomegalovirus exposure and HLA in healthy donors. Sequencing used immunoSEQ multiplex PCR; TCRdb keeps in-frame clones, though not all of them. The repertoire holds 100,000 or so clones, approximately 73% seen once, with 4% in the top ten. The specimen sequenced was PBMCs. The receptors were sampled from a woman aged 50 to 60 in good health and CMV-seropositive. CDR3s include the opening cysteine and the closing phenylalanine or tryptophan. A D gene is named only where the DNA matches it firmly. Size is stated for part of the rows, as once, few or many counts, or as a class when the clone is expanded.

D gene	clone size	J gene	V gene	CDR3 protein	CDR3 DNA
TRBD2	-	TRBJ2-5	TRBV5-1	CASSLSGTSAETQYF	TGCGCCAGCAGCTTGAGTGGGACTAGCGCCGAGACCCAGTACTTC
-	-	TRBJ1-6	TRBV2	CASSEVGGPDNSPLHF	TGTGCCAGCAGTGAAGTCGGGGGGCCCGATAATTCACCCCTCCACTTT
-	-	TRBJ1-1	TRBV7-9	CASSSQGSTEAFF	TGTGCCAGCAGCTCACAGGGTTCGACTGAAGCTTTCTTT
TRBD2	-	TRBJ2-1	TRBV10-3	CAISGQGSGSRNEQFF	TGTGCCATCAGTGGCCAGGGTAGCGGGAGTAGGAATGAGCAGTTCTTC
-	once	TRBJ2-7	TRBV18	CASSPPSRLSSYEQYF	TGTGCCAGCTCACCCCCTAGCCGGCTGAGCTCCTACGAGCAGTACTTC
TRBD2	-	TRBJ2-1	TRBV7-9	CASSLTSGGAGEQFF	TGTGCCAGCAGCCTGACTAGCGGGGGGGCCGGGGAGCAGTTCTTC
-	-	TRBJ1-1	TRBV19	CASSMTQGYTEAFF	TGTGCCAGTAGTATGACGCAGGGTTACACTGAAGCTTTCTTT
-	-	TRBJ2-2	TRBV5-6	CASSLLPGVGTGELFF	TGTGCCAGCAGCTTGTTGCCGGGAGTGGGCACCGGGGAGCTGTTTTTT
-	-	TRBJ1-1	TRBV6-5	CASTGIQNTEAFF	TGTGCCAGCACCGGGATCCAGAACACTGAAGCTTTCTTT
TRBD1	-	TRBJ1-5	TRBV6-5	CASGTGDQPQHF	TGTGCCAGTGGGACAGGAGATCAGCCCCAGCATTTT
-	-	TRBJ2-7	TRBV7-3	CASSLSGGVEQYF	TGTGCCAGCAGCTTAAGTGGAGGCGTCGAGCAGTACTTC
-	-	TRBJ1-2	TRBV7-9	CASSLNQAPYTF	TGTGCCAGCAGCTTAAACCAGGCGCCCTACACCTTC
TRBD1	-	TRBJ1-5	TRBV5-4	CASSSLDRGYYSNQPQHF	TGTGCCAGCAGCTCGCTGGACAGGGGGTACTATAGCAATCAGCCCCAGCATTTT
-	few	TRBJ1-1	TRBV19	CASSTTDSLNTEAFF	TGTGCCAGTAGTACCACGGACAGCTTGAACACTGAAGCTTTCTTT
TRBD2	-	TRBJ2-2	TRBV5-1	CASSFLAEGSGELFF	TGCGCCAGCAGCTTCCTAGCGGAGGGCAGCGGGGAGCTGTTTTTT
-	-	TRBJ2-5	TRBV4-2	CASSQEGRPGVETQYF	TGTGCCAGCAGCCAAGAAGGCCGACCGGGGGTAGAGACCCAGTACTTC
-	-	TRBJ1-6	TRBV12-5	CASGPNGGGVDSPLHF	TGTGCTAGTGGTCCGAACGGGGGGGGAGTGGATTCACCCCTCCACTTT
TRBD1	-	TRBJ2-7	TRBV13	CASSLEGQGHYEQYF	TGTGCCAGCAGCTTAGAGGGACAGGGCCACTACGAGCAGTACTTC
TRBD1	-	TRBJ1-5	TRBV18	CASRTGELSNQPQHF	TGTGCCAGCAGGACAGGGGAGCTGAGCAATCAGCCCCAGCATTTT
TRBD2	-	TRBJ2-5	TRBV11-1	CASSLAGTRRETQYF	TGTGCCAGCAGCTTAGCCGGGACTAGGAGAGAGACCCAGTACTTC
-	-	TRBJ2-7	TRBV5-1	CASSPGIYEQYF	TGCGCCAGCAGCCCGGGGATTTACGAGCAGTACTTC
TRBD2	-	TRBJ2-3	TRBV9	CASSVESVGGAPDTQYF	TGTGCCAGCAGCGTAGAGTCGGTCGGGGGGGCCCCAGATACGCAGTATTTT
-	few	TRBJ1-1	TRBV6-1	CASTQGAEAFF	TGTGCCAGCACCCAGGGTGCTGAAGCTTTCTTT
-	-	TRBJ2-2	TRBV6-5	CASSYSRGRGAGELFF	TGTGCCAGCAGTTACTCGAGGGGCAGGGGCGCCGGGGAGCTGTTTTTT
-	-	TRBJ2-7	TRBV7-9	CSSSLTYEQYF	TGTTCCAGCAGTCTGACATACGAGCAGTACTTC
-	-	TRBJ1-5	TRBV6-1	CASSEYLGHIVGQPQHF	TGTGCCAGCAGTGAATATTTGGGACACATCGTCGGCCAGCCCCAGCATTTT
TRBD1	-	TRBJ2-3	TRBV6-1	CASRSGQSITDTQYF	TGTGCCAGCAGATCGGGACAGTCCATCACAGATACGCAGTATTTT
TRBD2	-	TRBJ2-2	TRBV30	CAWRSGGATGELFF	TGTGCCTGGAGGTCCGGGGGGGCGACCGGGGAGCTGTTTTTT
-	-	TRBJ2-2	TRBV11-2	CASSFSTANTGELFF	TGTGCCAGCAGCTTTTCTACAGCGAACACCGGGGAGCTGTTTTTT
-	few	TRBJ1-2	TRBV6-4	CASCAAPGVDGYTF	TGTGCCAGCTGCGCGGCGCCAGGGGTGGATGGCTACACCTTC
-	-	TRBJ1-2	TRBV6-5	CASSSRRTDNYGYTF	TGTGCCAGCAGTTCTCGGAGGACAGATAACTATGGCTACACCTTC
-	few	TRBJ1-1	TRBV30	CACGRGAFF	TGTGCCTGCGGACGGGGGGCTTTCTTT